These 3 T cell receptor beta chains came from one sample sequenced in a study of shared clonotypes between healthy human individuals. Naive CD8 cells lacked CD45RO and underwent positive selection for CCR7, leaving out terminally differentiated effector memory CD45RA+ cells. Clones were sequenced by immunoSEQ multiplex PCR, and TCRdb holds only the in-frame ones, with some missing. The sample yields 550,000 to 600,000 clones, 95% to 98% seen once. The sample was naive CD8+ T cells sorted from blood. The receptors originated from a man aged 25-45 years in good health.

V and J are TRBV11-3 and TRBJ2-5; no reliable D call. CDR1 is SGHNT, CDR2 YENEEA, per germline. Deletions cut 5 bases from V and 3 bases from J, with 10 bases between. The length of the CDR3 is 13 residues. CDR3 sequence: CASSPRTEETQYF. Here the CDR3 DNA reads TGTGCCAGCAGCCCGCGGACGGAAGAGACCCAGTACTTC.

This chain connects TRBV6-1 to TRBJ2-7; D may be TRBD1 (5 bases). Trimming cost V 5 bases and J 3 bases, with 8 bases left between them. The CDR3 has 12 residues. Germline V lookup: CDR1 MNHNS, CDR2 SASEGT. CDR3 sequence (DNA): TGTGCCAGCAGTTTCAGGGACTACGAGCAGTACTTC. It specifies CASSFRDYEQYF.

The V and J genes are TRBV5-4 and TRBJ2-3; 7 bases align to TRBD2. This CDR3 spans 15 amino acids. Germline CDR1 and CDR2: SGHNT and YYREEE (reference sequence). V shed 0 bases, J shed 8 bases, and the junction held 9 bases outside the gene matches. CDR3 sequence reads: CASSLVWEGGGTQYF. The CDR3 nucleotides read TGTGCCAGCAGCTTGGTGTGGGAGGGCGGGGGTACGCAGTATTTT. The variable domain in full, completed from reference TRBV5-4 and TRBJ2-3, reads ETGVTQSPTHLIKTRGQQVTLRCSSQSGHNTVSWYQQALGQGPQFIFQYYREEENGRGNFPPRFSGLQFPNYSSELNVNALELDDSALYLCASSLVWEGGGTQYFGPGTRLTVL.